These T cell receptor beta chains were read from a single sample in a study of shared clonotypes between healthy human individuals. Clones were read by immunoSEQ multiplex PCR, and TCRdb kept only the in-frame ones, dropping some. Of some 2.4 million clones in the sample, over 85% were seen once. Sequencing was carried out using naive CD4+ T cells from PBMCs. The receptors shown here come from a man between 18 and 29 years old in good health. Some clones in this sample may be carry-over from other donors' samples. The CDR3 runs from the conserved cysteine through the conserved F or W. Each record gives: V gene, J gene, CDR3 length, CDR3 protein.

v_call: TRBV9; j_call: TRBJ2-4; cdr3_length: 13; cdr3_aa: CASSVGGGNIQYF
v_call: TRBV7-9; j_call: TRBJ2-1; cdr3_length: 13; cdr3_aa: CASLKTGYNEQFF
v_call: TRBV5-4; j_call: TRBJ1-4; cdr3_length: 18; cdr3_aa: CASSPSPPGMGTNEKLFF
v_call: TRBV4-3; j_call: TRBJ1-2; cdr3_length: 14; cdr3_aa: CASSQEKAPYGYTF
v_call: TRBV27; j_call: TRBJ2-2; cdr3_length: 17; cdr3_aa: CASSLRTGPVLTGELFF
v_call: TRBV14; j_call: TRBJ2-7; cdr3_length: 12; cdr3_aa: CASSQDLGSSYF
v_call: TRBV4-1; j_call: TRBJ1-5; cdr3_length: 15; cdr3_aa: CASSLGRGSNQPQHF
v_call: TRBV18; j_call: TRBJ1-2; cdr3_length: 12; cdr3_aa: CASSPTNYGYTF
v_call: TRBV27; j_call: TRBJ1-2; cdr3_length: 15; cdr3_aa: CASSLSPDPNYGYTF
v_call: TRBV19; j_call: TRBJ2-1; cdr3_length: 16; cdr3_aa: CASSQLPGQGAGEQFF
v_call: TRBV28; j_call: TRBJ2-7; cdr3_length: 12; cdr3_aa: CASSFSRYEQYF
v_call: TRBV6-5; j_call: TRBJ1-1; cdr3_length: 14; cdr3_aa: CASSYQGTNTEAFF
v_call: TRBV30; j_call: TRBJ1-5; cdr3_length: 14; cdr3_aa: CAWSVRQGAQPQHF
v_call: TRBV28; j_call: TRBJ1-5; cdr3_length: 15; cdr3_aa: CASSLGTGLGQPQHF